The rows below give T cell receptor beta chains drawn from one sample of a study of CD8+CD57+ T cells in acquired aplastic anemia. TCRdb analysed the reads with MiXCR anew, one entry per CDR3 protein. This sample has fewer than 250,000 distinct CDR3 sequences, with around 46% found just once. Sequencing input: sorted CD4+, CD8+, or CD8+CD57+ T cells (not recorded which) from PBMCs. Receptor source: a human donor with aplastic anemia. Both conserved end residues are part of each CDR3. Each record gives: V gene, D gene, clone size, J gene, CDR3 protein, CDR3 DNA. A D gene is named only where the DNA matches it firmly. The size of a clone is reported for some rows only, either as once, few or many, or as a class for expanded clones.

TRBV12-3/TRBV12-4	.	many	TRBJ1-3	CASSFPLLILGNTIYF	TGTGCCAGCAGTTTCCCCTTGTTGATTTTAGGAAACACCATATATTTT
TRBV12-3/TRBV12-4	.	.	TRBJ2-7	CASSLGSGGGYEQYF	TGTGCCAGCAGTTTAGGTTCTGGGGGCGGGTACGAGCAGTACTTC
TRBV7-8	TRBD2	.	TRBJ2-7	CASGLLAGSYEQYF	TGTGCCAGCGGCCTACTAGCGGGGTCCTACGAGCAGTACTTC
TRBV12-3/TRBV12-4	TRBD1	.	TRBJ1-1	CASSAHRGREAFF	TGTGCCAGCAGTGCCCACAGGGGCCGCGAGGCTTTCTTT
TRBV7-2	TRBD2	many	TRBJ2-5	CASSANLAGGPQETQYF	TGTGCCAGCAGCGCCAATCTAGCGGGGGGGCCCCAAGAGACCCAGTACTTC
TRBV2	.	.	TRBJ2-1	CANLRGTEQFF	TGTGCCAACCTCAGGGGAACCGAGCAGTTCTTC
TRBV7-9	.	many	TRBJ2-5	CASSSTEETQYF	TGTGCCAGCAGTTCGACGGAGGAGACCCAGTACTTC
TRBV29-1	.	once	TRBJ1-1	CSVGRKGVNTEAFF	TGCAGCGTTGGAAGAAAAGGGGTCAACACTGAAGCTTTCTTT
TRBV20-1	.	once	TRBJ2-3	CSARVGFLSTDTQYF	TGCAGTGCTAGGGTTGGCTTCCTTAGCACAGATACGCAGTATTTT
TRBV6-6	.	.	TRBJ2-1	CASSGGKNEQFF	TGTGCCAGCAGTGGGGGGAAAAATGAGCAGTTCTTC
TRBV7-9	.	.	TRBJ2-7	CASSPPLTRNEQHF	TGTGCCAGCAGCCCGCCACTTACTAGGAACGAGCAGCACTTC
TRBV29-1	TRBD2	.	TRBJ2-3	CSVQGLAGVDTDTQYF	TGCAGCGTCCAAGGCTTAGCGGGGGTTGACACAGATACGCAGTATTTT
TRBV19	.	many	TRBJ1-1	CASDEGRGSTEAFF	TGTGCCAGCGATGAGGGACGGGGCAGCACTGAAGCTTTCTTT
TRBV11-2	TRBD2	.	TRBJ2-3	CASSAGGAADTQYF	TGTGCCAGCAGCGCGGGGGGTGCTGCAGATACGCAGTATTTT
TRBV20-1	TRBD1	.	TRBJ2-5	CSDPEGTGQETQYF	TGCAGTGACCCGGAGGGGACAGGTCAAGAGACCCAGTACTTC
TRBV28	.	.	TRBJ1-6	CASSLRTTNSPLHF	TGTGCCAGCAGTTTACGGACGACAAATTCACCCCTCCACTTT
TRBV20-1	TRBD2	few	TRBJ2-7	CSARAAGGTSYEQYF	TGCAGTGCTAGAGCAGCGGGGGGGACCTCCTACGAGCAGTACTTC
TRBV7-9	.	.	TRBJ2-7	CASSTDQSSYEQYF	TGTGCCAGCAGCACCGACCAGAGCTCCTACGAGCAGTACTTC
TRBV25-1	TRBD1	once	TRBJ1-1	CASSEWGTGGTEAFF	TGTGCCAGCAGTGAATGGGGGACAGGGGGCACTGAAGCTTTCTTT
TRBV5-6	.	.	TRBJ1-1	CASSPTRRQTMNTEAFF	TGTGCCAGCAGCCCGACGAGAAGACAGACCATGAACACTGAAGCTTTCTTT
TRBV6-1	.	.	TRBJ1-1	CAINDAPPGAEAFF	TGTGCCATCAACGATGCCCCCCCCGGCGCTGAAGCTTTCTTT